This TCR beta chain was sequenced for a study of blood T cell repertoires in COVID-19. Study as a whole: The cDNA or gDNA used as material had been derived from T cells, B-cell-depleted T cells, or PBMCs.

Patients at the Seattle site were enrolled during active infection and followed longitudinally. V lost 4 bases and J 8 bases, leaving 17 bases between the germline ends. This CDR3 region has 15 residues. Germline V CDR1 and CDR2: SEHNR, FQNEAQ (reference sequence). As handled by the study authors: Amplification of reference gene primers was used by the study to estimate nucleated cell counts. The data were produced by immunoSEQ multiplex PCR, yet TCRdb's version contains in-frame clones alone and is incomplete. D and trimming come from the DNA, and the V and J calls and clone size come from that table. Of 270,000 or so clones detected, 90% appear once; the ten largest clones hold roughly 2%.

J is TRBJ1-4 and V is TRBV7-9; TRBD1 is a possible D gene (6 bases). This clonotype was obtained from a woman between 55 and 75 years old with COVID-19, enrolled during active disease. Sequencing was performed on peripheral blood. This CDR3 is CASSYGTTNWEKLFF. The CDR3 DNA follows: TGTGCCAGCAGCTACGGGACAACTAATTGGGAAAAACTGTTTTTT.